These 32 T cell receptor beta chains originate from one sample sequenced in a study of T cells in women clearing cervical HPV infection. Method: immunoSEQ multiplex PCR; TCRdb's copy keeps in-frame clones and lacks some. The table counts 14,000 or so clones; under 25% lies in the top ten. The sequencing sample was made of blood buffy coat. The receptors here all came from a woman between 18 and 70 years old with a cervical HPV16 infection that either progressed to CIN3+ or cleared (not recorded which).

Note on this clone: The read ends 3 residues early relative to the CDR3; the germline J gene fills the gap. V and J are TRBV27 and TRBJ1-3, with a weak D call TRBD1 (6 bases). The CDR3 is 11 amino acids. In germline, CDR1 is MNHEY, CDR2 SMNVEV (reference sequence). CDR3 DNA, as far as it was read: TGTGCCAGCAAGGGGGTCAACGCC. Translation: CASKGVNA. The whole CDR3 is CASKGVNAIYF.

Regarding this clone: From the germline J gene comes the end of the CDR3, since the read stops 3 residues before it. The rearrangement joins TRBV5-1 to TRBJ2-3; 7 nucleotides line up with TRBD1. Germline CDR1 is SGHRS and CDR2 is YFSETQ. V trimming: 4 bases; J trimming: 5 bases; junction bases outside the gene matches: 10. The CDR3 sequence is 15 residues long. CDR3 protein: CASSLTGARGDTQYF. Partial CDR3 DNA: TGCGCCAGCAGCCTTACAGGGGCACGTGGAGATACG.

Note on this clone: Read sequence stops 3 residues before the CDR3 end, and the germline J gene provides the missing end. J is TRBJ2-4 and V is TRBV19; no reliable D call. The germline V gene has CDR1 LNHDA and CDR2 SQIVND (reference sequence). The CDR3 runs to 14 residues. The covered CDR3 bases are TGTGCCAGTAGTATCCCCAATTTTAACTATGGT. As protein: CASSIPNFNYG. The CDR3, in full, reads CASSIPNFNYGQYF.

A note on this clone: One junction end does not reproduce the germline sequence, and a read error may be involved. The read ends 3 residues shy of where the CDR3 ends; the end is completed using the germline J gene. The chain combines TRBV7-3 with TRBJ2-3; 12 bases line up with TRBD2. The CDR3 runs to 15 residues. CDR1 SGHTA and CDR2 FQGTGA come from the germline V gene. This CDR3 reads CASSLLAGGPETQYF. CDR3 bases read: TGTGCCAGCAGCCTCCTAGCGGGGGGGCCAGAGACG.

A remark on this clone: The read finishes 3 residues shy of the CDR3 end, and the germline J gene is used to complete it. The rearrangement uses TRBV11-3 and TRBJ1-6, with TRBD1 as a possible D gene (5 bases). Germline CDR1 and CDR2: SGHNT and YENEEA. Trimming removed 5 bases from V and 8 bases from J, with 7 bases in between. This CDR3 is 12 amino acids long. The part of the CDR3 DNA that was read is TGTGCCAGCAGCCCGGGGGATTCACCC. It encodes CASSPGDSP. Given in full, the CDR3 is CASSPGDSPLHF.

As for this clone: The read falls 3 residues short of the CDR3 end, and the missing part is taken from the germline J gene. J is TRBJ2-7 and V is TRBV7-6; 10 bases align to TRBD2. J lost 4 bases, V lost 0 bases, and 3 bases had no gene match. The germline CDR1 and CDR2 sequences are SGHVS and FNYEAQ. The CDR3 is made up of 15 amino acids. Partial CDR3 DNA: TGTGCCAGCAGCTTAGCGGCTAGCGGGGGTTACGAG. Encoded protein: CASSLAASGGYE. In full, the CDR3 reads CASSLAASGGYEQYF.

Concerning this clone itself: The CDR3 extends 3 residues past the end of the read, so its final part is completed from the germline J gene. V gene TRBV18 combines with J gene TRBJ2-1; 15 bases line up with TRBD2. The CDR3 has 17 residues. The V gene end was trimmed by 1 base and the J gene end by 8 bases; junction bases not matched to a gene: 6. Germline V lookup: CDR1 KGHSH, CDR2 LQKENI. The CDR3 is CASSPRTSGGALYEQFF. CDR3 bases read: TGTGCCAGCTCACCACGGACTAGCGGGGGGGCATTGTATGAG.

About this clone: The CDR3 end is not reached by the read, which stops 3 residues before it; the germline J gene fills it in. V and J are TRBV5-4 and TRBJ2-6; D is possibly TRBD1 (6 bases). Germline-derived CDR1 and CDR2 are SGHNT and YYREEE (reference sequence). This CDR3 is 16 amino acids long. Trimming pared 9 bases from V and 2 bases from J, leaving 18 bases between. The sequenced part of the CDR3 DNA is TGTGCCACCGACGGTCAGGGGTTCCCTGGGGCCAACGTC. This codes for CATDGQGFPGANV. The complete CDR3 sequence is CATDGQGFPGANVLTF.

As for this clone: One end of the junction varies from germline; a read error may be responsible. CDR3 sequence: CASSVILEPFQETAFF. Incomplete CDR3 DNA: TGTGCTAGCAGCGTTATACTAGAGCCGTTCCAAGAGACA. The V and J genes are TRBV7-7 and TRBJ1-1; no definite D call. The CDR3 end is not reached by the read, which stops 3 residues before it; the germline J gene fills it in. CDR3 size: 16 residues. CDR1 SSHAT and CDR2 FNYEAQ come from the germline V gene (reference sequence). The whole variable domain, filled in from reference TRBV7-7 and TRBJ1-1, reads GAGVSQSPRYKVTKRGQDVTLRCDPISSHATLYWYQQALGQGPEFLTYFNYEAQPDKSGLPSDRFSAERPEGSISTLTIQRTEQRDSAMYRCASSVILEPFQETAFFGQGTRLTVV.

As for this clone: Read sequence stops 3 residues before the CDR3 end, and the germline J gene provides the missing end. The V and J genes are TRBV20-1 and TRBJ1-2; D possibly corresponds to TRBD1 (5 bases). The CDR3 runs 14 residues. V was cut by 3 bases and J by 3 bases, with 14 bases left in between. Germline V gene lookup returns CDR1 DFQATT and CDR2 SNEGSKA (reference sequence). The CDR3 sequence: CSASLAGLDYGYTF. The covered CDR3 bases are TGCAGTGCTAGCCTCGCAGGGCTAGACTATGGC.

CDR3 DNA, as far as it was read: TGTGCCAGCAGTGAGTACCTACAGGGATTCACTGAA. As protein: CASSEYLQGFTE. The whole CDR3 sequence is CASSEYLQGFTEAFF. The genes are TRBV6-1 and TRBJ1-1; perhaps TRBD1 as D (6 bases). The observed sequence ends 3 residues before the CDR3 terminus, with the missing tail filled in from the germline J gene. The CDR3 has 15 residues. The V and J ends lost 3 bases and 4 bases respectively, with 15 bases between them. CDR1 is MNHNS, CDR2 SASEGT, per germline.

With regard to this clone: With the read ending 3 residues before the CDR3 end, the germline J gene is used to fill in that end. This chain uses TRBV7-2 with TRBJ1-3, with D uncertain. The V end lost 4 bases, the J end lost 4 bases, and 2 bases lay between the germline ends. Germline CDR1 reads SGHTA; CDR2 reads FQGNSA. The CDR3 is 11 residues long. The CDR3: CASSSGNTIYF. The sequenced CDR3 bases are TGTGCCAGCAGCTCGGGAAACACC.

As concerns this clone: The read is 3 residues too short to cover the CDR3 end, so that end is filled in from the germline J gene. The chain recombines TRBV11-1 with TRBJ2-4; 8 bases are shared with TRBD1. The CDR3 has 14 residues. CDR1 and CDR2 (germline): SGHAT, FQDESV (reference sequence). The CDR3 loop reads CASSQTTGVVGQYF. The CDR3 DNA, read in part, is TGTGCCAGCAGCCAAACGACAGGGGTGGTTGGT.

Judged by frequency, this clone is medium-sized. The read ends 3 residues shy of where the CDR3 ends; the end is completed using the germline J gene. The chain carries TRBV28 and TRBJ1-2, with a possible D match to TRBD1 (5 bases). This CDR3 region has 15 residues. Trimming stripped 7 bases from V and 0 bases from J, with 15 bases between. The germline gives CDR1 MDHEN, CDR2 SYDVKM. The CDR3 loop reads CASTNRGSPNYGYTF. The part of the CDR3 DNA that was read is TGTGCCAGCACGAATAGGGGTAGTCCTAACTATGGC.

CDR3 DNA, as far as it was read: TGTGCCAGCAGACGAACAGACAGGGCGAATGAG. The encoded protein is CASRRTDRANE. The full CDR3 sequence reads CASRRTDRANEQFF. The V gene is TRBV7-9, the J gene TRBJ2-1, with 7 bases matching TRBD1. The missing CDR3 end, 3 residues past where the read stops, is filled in from the germline J gene. Trimming removed 6 bases from V and 7 bases from J; junction bases left unmatched: 9. Germline V gives CDR1 SEHNR, CDR2 FQNEAQ (reference sequence). The CDR3 extends over 14 amino acids.

On this clone itself: Read data end 3 residues before the CDR3 end; the end is taken from the germline J gene. The chain recombines TRBV2 with TRBJ1-2; a weak D match, TRBD1 (5 bases). CDR1 is SNHLY, CDR2 FYNNEI, per germline. The CDR3 runs 13 residues. The ends were cut back, 5 bases at V and 4 bases at J, with 11 bases in the middle. Incomplete CDR3 DNA: TGTGCCAGCAGTCTGGGGCGGCCCTATGGC. It yields the protein CASSLGRPYG. The full CDR3 protein is CASSLGRPYGYTF.

By frequency, this clone is medium-sized. From the germline J gene comes the end of the CDR3, since the read stops 3 residues before it. The V call is TRBV4-2, the J call TRBJ2-6; 8 bases fit TRBD1. The length of the CDR3 is 17 residues. Germline CDR1 is LGHNA and CDR2 is YNFKEQ. V trimming: 4 bases; J trimming: 0 bases; junction bases outside the gene matches: 5. The CDR3 here is CASSLTQGASGANVLTF. The CDR3 bases that were read are TGTGCCAGCAGCCTGACTCAGGGGGCCTCTGGGGCCAACGTC.

Turning to this clone: The CDR3 end lies 3 residues beyond the end of the read and is filled in from the germline J gene. The rearrangement uses TRBV18 and TRBJ1-2; no clear D gene. This CDR3 has 15 residues. Germline V lookup: CDR1 KGHSH, CDR2 LQKENI. CDR3 bases read: TGTGCCAGCTCACTTGATTTAAGTAGCTCCTACGAC. This encodes CASSLDLSSSYD. In full, the CDR3 is CASSLDLSSSYDYTF.

Of note for this clone: The read ends 3 residues early relative to the CDR3; the germline J gene fills the gap. The chain has TRBV5-1 and TRBJ1-6; tentative D call: TRBD1 (5 bases). CDR1 is SGHRS, CDR2 YFSETQ, per germline. The CDR3 is made up of 17 amino acids. V was cut by 0 bases and J by 0 bases, with 10 bases left in between. The CDR3 spells CASSLEGYSSYNSPLHF. The CDR3 DNA, read in part, is TGCGCCAGCAGCTTGGAGGGGTATAGCTCCTATAATTCACCC.

Note on this clone: The CDR3 end is not reached by the read, which stops 3 residues before it; the germline J gene fills it in. This rearrangement joins TRBV6-2 or TRBV6-3 to TRBJ1-2; D remains unclear. The germline V gene has CDR1 MNHEY and CDR2 SVGEGT. The CDR3 is 17 residues long. The CDR3 here is CASSYSPPSGIYNDYTF. CDR3 DNA, as far as it was read: TGTGCCAGCAGTTACTCACCGCCTAGCGGGATATACAATGAC.

Note on this clone: The read halts 3 residues ahead of the CDR3 end, with the missing end drawn from the germline J gene. This chain uses TRBV30 with TRBJ2-2; 10 bases align to TRBD1. The CDR3 extends over 15 amino acids. Germline V gene data show CDR1 as GTSNPN and CDR2 as SVGIG (reference sequence). Incomplete CDR3 DNA: TGTGCCTTTCAGGTATCCGGGACAGGGGATGAAAAG. It specifies CAFQVSGTGDEK. Given in full, the CDR3 is CAFQVSGTGDEKLFF. Full variable domain (remainder filled in from reference TRBV30 and TRBJ2-2): SQTIHQWPATLVQPVGSPLSLECTVEGTSNPNLYWYRQAAGRGLQLLFYSVGIGQISSEVPQNLSASRPQDRQFILSSKKLLLSDSGFYLCAFQVSGTGDEKLFFGEGSRLTVL.

In regard to this clone: The CDR3 goes on 3 residues after the read ends, and that part is filled in from the germline J gene. This chain connects TRBV30 to TRBJ1-6; TRBD1 aligns across 7 bases. The CDR3 runs 15 residues. With 1 base clipped from V and 6 bases from J, the junction kept 6 bases outside the gene matches. The germline CDR1 and CDR2 sequences are GTSNPN and SVGIG (reference sequence). The CDR3 here is CAWSEQGIINSPLHF. The CDR3 DNA, read in part, is TGTGCCTGGAGTGAACAGGGGATTATTAATTCACCC.

Turning to this clone: The CDR3 is cut off 3 residues early in the read; its end comes from the germline J gene. This chain joins TRBV6-1 and TRBJ1-2; D possibly corresponds to TRBD1 (5 bases). CDR3 size: 17 residues. Per the germline V gene, CDR1 is MNHNS and CDR2 is SASEGT. The CDR3 bases that were read are TGTGCCAGCAGTGAAGTCGGGACTAGCGAGAACACAGATACC. It specifies CASSEVGTSENTDT. The CDR3 in its entirety is CASSEVGTSENTDTYTF.

Remarks on this clone: The CDR3 extends 3 residues past the end of the read, so its final part is completed from the germline J gene. The chain uses TRBV5-1 and TRBJ1-1; 9 bases match TRBD1. V lost 4 bases to trimming and J lost 1 base; unmatched junction nucleotides: 5. This CDR3 spans 15 amino acids. The V gene's germline CDR1 is SGHRS and CDR2 YFSETQ. The sequenced part of the CDR3 DNA is TGCGCCAGCAGCGTAAGACAGGGGGAGAACACTGAA. Its protein product is CASSVRQGENTE. The complete CDR3 sequence is CASSVRQGENTEAFF.

In the case of this clone: Coverage ceases 3 residues before the CDR3 finishes, and the germline J gene fills in the end. V usage is TRBV5-1 and J usage is TRBJ2-6, with D tentatively TRBD1 (6 bases). Trimming removed 7 bases at V and 0 bases at J, with 20 bases between. The V gene's germline CDR1 is SGHRS and CDR2 YFSETQ. The CDR3 is 18 amino acids. The CDR3 DNA, read in part, is TGCGCCAGCCGGAGGTGGGGACAAATTTACTCTGGGGCCAACGTC. Amino acids: CASRRWGQIYSGANV. The whole CDR3 protein is CASRRWGQIYSGANVLTF. The complete variable domain, with remaining parts taken from reference TRBV5-1 and TRBJ2-6, reads KAGVTQTPRYLIKTRGQQVTLSCSPISGHRSVSWYQQTPGQGLQFLFEYFSETQRNKGNFPGRFSGRQFSNSRSEMNVSTLELGDSALYLCASRRWGQIYSGANVLTFGAGSRLTVL.

With respect to this clone: The DNA ends 3 residues before the CDR3 does, and the rest of the CDR3 is filled in from the germline J gene. J is TRBJ1-1 and V is TRBV19; 8 positions match TRBD1. CDR1 is LNHDA, CDR2 SQIVND, per germline (reference sequence). The junction had 6 bases not matched to a gene; V was cut back by 5 bases and J by 7 bases. CDR3 length equals 13 residues. Partial CDR3 DNA: TGTGCCAGTAGTTGGGGTGGACAGGGTGAA. Translation: CASSWGGQGE. The whole CDR3 sequence reads CASSWGGQGEAFF.

As for this clone: The CDR3 extends 3 residues past the end of the read, so its final part is completed from the germline J gene. The chain carries TRBV2 and TRBJ2-2; 7 bases are shared with TRBD1. Germline lookup yields CDR1 SNHLY and CDR2 FYNNEI. The length of the CDR3 is 14 residues. The CDR3 sequence is CARRTGTANSPLFF. CDR3 DNA (partial): TGTGCCAGAAGGACCGGGACAGCAAATTCACCG.

As to this clone: The read falls 3 residues short of the CDR3 end, and the missing part is taken from the germline J gene. The rearrangement uses TRBV30 and TRBJ2-5; no firm D call. The germline V gene encodes CDR1 GTSNPN and CDR2 SVGIG (reference sequence). CDR3 length: 12 residues. Trimming cost V 0 bases and J 4 bases, with 6 bases left between them. CDR3 bases read: TGTGCCTGGAGTGTACGAGGAGAGACC. Protein product: CAWSVRGET. The entire CDR3 protein reads CAWSVRGETQYF.

A note on this clone: The read falls 3 residues short of the CDR3 end, and the missing part is taken from the germline J gene. The chain is built from TRBV7-2 and TRBJ1-6; D possibly corresponds to TRBD1 (6 bases). With 2 bases removed from V and 8 bases from J, the gap between germline ends came to 13 bases. CDR3 length: 15 residues. In germline, CDR1 is SGHTA, CDR2 FQGNSA. CDR3 amino acids: CASSLSGQRDSPLHF. The DNA read from the CDR3 is TGTGCCAGCAGCTTATCGGGACAAAGGGATTCACCC.

By frequency, this clone registers medium-sized. The read ends 3 residues before the CDR3 terminus; that terminus is restored from the germline J gene. This chain joins TRBV19 and TRBJ2-4; tentative D call: TRBD2 (6 bases). Germline V gene lookup returns CDR1 LNHDA and CDR2 SQIVND (reference sequence). The CDR3 extends over 16 amino acids. V was shortened by 5 bases and J by 0 bases, with 14 bases between the two germline ends. The CDR3 loop reads CASSGPRGVAKNIQYF. CDR3 DNA, as far as it was read: TGTGCCAGTAGTGGGCCCCGCGGGGTAGCCAAAAACATT.

On this clone: The read terminates 3 residues before the CDR3 end, so the remaining end is supplied by the germline J gene. The chain employs TRBV5-1 and TRBJ1-4; D possibly corresponds to TRBD1 (6 bases). The CDR3 has 14 residues. Germline CDR1 and CDR2: SGHRS and YFSETQ. Trimming stripped 4 bases from V and 6 bases from J, with 13 bases between. The CDR3 DNA, read in part, is TGCGCCAGCAGCGGAGGGGGGGCTGATGAAAAA. This encodes CASSGGGADEK. The entire CDR3 reads CASSGGGADEKLFF.

In regard to this clone: An end of the junction differs from the germline gene, which may be a read error. The read ends 3 residues shy of where the CDR3 ends; the end is completed using the germline J gene. V and J are TRBV7-7 and TRBJ2-5; 15 bases line up with TRBD2. CDR1 and CDR2 (germline): SSHAT, FNYEAQ (reference sequence). The CDR3 extends over 18 amino acids. The CDR3 loop reads CASKPAGGLAGGQETQYF. The CDR3 DNA, read in part, is TGTGCTAGCAAACCAGCCGGGGGACTAGCGGGGGGCCAAGAGACC.